The 28 T cell receptor beta chains below all came from one sample that was sequenced in a study of T cell changes during pregnancy in multiple sclerosis. Using immunoSEQ multiplex PCR, the repertoire was profiled, and TCRdb retains in-frame clones only, with some absent. This table holds about 31,000 clones, about 87% found once. Material: CD8+ T cells from peripheral blood mononuclear cells, obtained in the first trimester of pregnancy. The receptor set was obtained from a female donor with multiple sclerosis, enrolled in a pregnancy study.

The chain combines TRBV5-6 with TRBJ1-3; D is possibly TRBD1 (6 bases). This CDR3 comprises 13 residues. V shed 3 bases and J shed 6 bases, with 10 bases lying between them. The germline gives CDR1 SGHDT, CDR2 YYEEEE. The CDR3 DNA is TGTGCCAGCAGCTCATACAGGGTAAACACCATATATTTT. Its protein is CASSSYRVNTIYF. Complete variable domain (other parts from reference TRBV5-6 and TRBJ1-3): DAGVTQSPTHLIKTRGQQVTLRCSPKSGHDTVSWYQQALGQGPQFIFQYYEEEERQRGNFPDRFSGHQFPNYSSELNVNALLLGDSALYLCASSSYRVNTIYFGEGSWLTVV.

The V gene is TRBV5-1, the J gene TRBJ2-1; 8 bases fit TRBD2. J was trimmed by 7 bases and V by 1 base; bases with no gene match: 7. This CDR3 spans 15 amino acids. The germline V gene has CDR1 SGHRS and CDR2 YFSETQ. The CDR3 reads CASSLLGTSNNEQFF. CDR3 nucleotides: TGCGCCAGCAGCTTGCTAGGGACTAGTAATAATGAGCAGTTCTTC.

The chain couples TRBV19 to TRBJ1-2; 8 bases match TRBD1. The length of the CDR3 is 10 residues. Germline V gene sequence: CDR1 LNHDA, CDR2 SQIVND (reference sequence). Trimming at V came to 10 bases and at J to 6 bases, leaving 1 base not matched to a gene. CDR3 DNA sequence: TGTGCCAACAGGGGGGATGGCTACACCTTC. Protein sequence: CANRGDGYTF.

This chain uses TRBV5-5 with TRBJ1-1; TRBD1 agrees at 8 bases. CDR1 is SGHKS, CDR2 YYEKEE, per germline (reference sequence). V shed 4 bases and J 5 bases; nucleotides not matched to a gene: 10. The CDR3 sequence is 15 residues long. The CDR3 sequence: CASSTSGGRGTEAFF. The CDR3 nucleotides read TGTGCCAGCAGCACCTCAGGGGGCAGAGGGACTGAAGCTTTCTTT.

The chain has TRBV7-9 and TRBJ2-2; 7 bases fit TRBD2. The CDR3 totals 14 residues. The junction had 5 bases not matched to a gene; V was cut back by 6 bases and J by 4 bases. Germline CDR1 SEHNR, CDR2 FQNEAQ (reference sequence). CDR3 residues: CASRTAGSTGELFF. The CDR3 region has the DNA TGTGCCAGCAGAACAGCGGGAAGCACCGGGGAGCTGTTTTTT.

V gene TRBV5-6 combines with J gene TRBJ2-1; 8 bases fit TRBD2. Germline V gene sequence: CDR1 SGHDT, CDR2 YYEEEE. Losses at the gene ends were 4 bases for V and 4 bases for J; bases not matched to a gene: 4. The CDR3 consists of 14 residues. The CDR3: CASSGSGGYNEQFF. The CDR3 bases are TGTGCCAGCAGCGGGAGCGGGGGATACAATGAGCAGTTCTTC.

The chain joins TRBV11-2 to TRBJ2-3; TRBD2 matches 9 bases. The CDR3 has 15 amino acids. V shed 1 base and J 6 bases; nucleotides not matched to a gene: 5. Per germline, CDR1 SGHAT and CDR2 FQNNGV. The CDR3 sequence is CASSLVLAGRDTQYF. In DNA form, the CDR3 reads TGTGCCAGCAGCTTAGTCCTAGCGGGGAGGGATACGCAGTATTTT.

This chain connects TRBV4-1 to TRBJ1-3; 8 nucleotides match TRBD1. The CDR3 runs to 15 residues. The germline CDR1 and CDR2 sequences are MGHRA and YSYEKL. Unmatched junction bases numbered 2, after V lost 0 bases and J lost 4 bases. In nucleotides, the CDR3 is TGCGCCAGCAGCCAAGACAGGGGGCTAGGAAACACCATATATTTT. Protein sequence: CASSQDRGLGNTIYF.

The V gene is TRBV28, the J gene TRBJ1-2, with a weak D call TRBD1 (6 bases). Trimming stripped 3 bases from V and 5 bases from J, with 19 bases between. There are 16 residues in the CDR3. Germline V gene sequence: CDR1 MDHEN, CDR2 SYDVKM. Written as DNA, the CDR3 is TGTGCCAGCAGTTTGCCCAGGCAGGGGTGGATTTATGGCTACACCTTC. Protein product: CASSLPRQGWIYGYTF.

This chain uses TRBV7-9 with TRBJ2-7, with D unclear. The germline CDR1 and CDR2 sequences are SEHNR and FQNEAQ (reference sequence). Trimming took off 0 bases at V and 2 bases at J, with 8 bases between the two ends. This CDR3 is 14 amino acids long. CDR3 sequence: CASSLATATYEQYF. Here the CDR3 DNA reads TGTGCCAGCAGCTTAGCCACAGCCACCTACGAGCAGTACTTC.

This chain uses TRBV7-9 with TRBJ1-3; tentative D call: TRBD1 (6 bases). CDR1 and CDR2 from the germline V gene are SEHNR and FQNEAQ (reference sequence). V shed 5 bases and J shed 0 bases, with 20 bases lying between them. The CDR3 runs 18 residues. Written as DNA, the CDR3 is TGTGCCAGCAGCCCAGAAAAAACGACAGGCCTCTCTGGAAACACCATATATTTT. Encoded protein: CASSPEKTTGLSGNTIYF.

The CDR3 here is CASSLVAGNYGYTF. In DNA form, the CDR3 reads TGTGCCAGCAGCTTGGTGGCGGGTAACTATGGCTACACCTTC. The V and J genes are TRBV5-8 and TRBJ1-2; unclear D gene. This CDR3 has 14 amino acids. Germline V lookup: CDR1 SGHTS, CDR2 YDEGEE. V gave up 0 bases and J gave up 1 base, with 7 bases separating them.

The rearrangement uses TRBV7-9 and TRBJ2-4; D possibly corresponds to TRBD2 (7 bases). Deletions cut 0 bases from V and 13 bases from J, with 13 bases between. This CDR3 has 13 residues. CDR1 SEHNR and CDR2 FQNEAQ come from the germline V gene (reference sequence). CDR3 sequence: CASSLADAGAQYF. The CDR3 DNA is TGTGCCAGCAGCTTAGCAGACGCGGGGGCCCAGTACTTC. The variable domain in full, with the rest retrieved from reference TRBV7-9 and TRBJ2-4, is DTGVSQNPRHKITKRGQNVTFRCDPISEHNRLYWYRQTLGQGPEFLTYFQNEAQLEKSRLLSDRFSAERPKGSFSTLEIQRTEQGDSAMYLCASSLADAGAQYFGAGTRLSVL.

The V call is TRBV5-6, the J call TRBJ1-1; TRBD1 is a possible D gene (6 bases). CDR1 SGHDT and CDR2 YYEEEE come from the germline V gene. The ends were cut back, 4 bases at V and 4 bases at J, with 26 bases in the middle. The CDR3 runs 18 residues. CDR3 bases: TGTGCCAGCAGCCCGGACAGTGATGATGGGAAGTTAGGCACTGAAGCTTTCTTT. It translates to CASSPDSDDGKLGTEAFF.

CDR3 loop: CASSYGGEYTDTQYF. CDR3 nucleotide sequence: TGTGCCAGCAGTTACGGCGGGGAGTACACAGATACGCAGTATTTT. The V gene is TRBV6-5, the J gene TRBJ2-3, with D tentatively TRBD2 (6 bases). Between the trimmed V and J ends, which lost 2 bases and 2 bases, there was a span of 11 bases. CDR3 size: 15 residues. Germline loops: CDR1 MNHEY, CDR2 SVGAGI.

The chain is built from TRBV11-3 and TRBJ1-6; D is undetermined. The V and J ends lost 0 bases and 7 bases respectively, with 4 bases between them. This CDR3 region has 13 residues. CDR1 is SGHNT and CDR2 is YENEEA in the germline V gene. CDR3 sequence (DNA): TGTGCCAGCAGCTTAGATGCGAATTCACCCCTCCACTTT. Translating gives CASSLDANSPLHF.

This clone has only a few counts. The chain recombines TRBV6-6 with TRBJ1-2, with unresolved D. Deletions cut 5 bases from V and 8 bases from J, with 15 bases between. CDR1 and CDR2 from the germline V gene are MNHNY and SVGAGI (reference sequence). The CDR3 is 13 residues long. The CDR3 loop is CASSVDHRGGYTF. The CDR3 nucleotides are TGTGCCAGCAGTGTGGATCATCGCGGGGGCTACACCTTC.

The CDR3: CASSIAAGRRRATTSYEQYF. The CDR3 DNA reads TGTGCCAGTAGTATAGCGGCTGGCAGAAGGAGGGCTACAACGTCCTACGAGCAGTACTTC. The chain is built from TRBV19 and TRBJ2-7; possible D gene TRBD2, 6 bases. Trimming pared 1 base from V and 1 base from J, leaving 26 bases between. CDR3 size: 20 residues. Germline CDR1 LNHDA, CDR2 SQIVND (reference sequence).

This sequence joins TRBV27 and TRBJ2-7, with D perhaps TRBD2 (6 bases). CDR3 length: 13 residues. V was shortened by 6 bases and J by 3 bases, with 12 bases between the two germline ends. The V gene's germline CDR1 is MNHEY and CDR2 SMNVEV (reference sequence). CDR3 sequence: CASSTGGGYEQYF. DNA of the CDR3: TGTGCCAGCAGCACCGGGGGAGGCTACGAGCAGTACTTC.

The chain employs TRBV2 and TRBJ2-5, with 7 positions matching TRBD1. This CDR3 spans 14 amino acids. Trimming took 8 bases from V and 1 from J; bases not matched to a gene: 7. Germline CDR1 is SNHLY and CDR2 is FYNNEI. CDR3 sequence (DNA): TGTGCCAGCCATCGGGGACAGACCCAAGAGACCCAGTACTTC. It yields the protein CASHRGQTQETQYF.

The J gene is TRBJ2-5, the V gene TRBV5-6, with 11 bases lining up with TRBD2. Germline CDR1 reads SGHDT; CDR2 reads YYEEEE. The CDR3 spans 16 residues. V dropped 3 bases and J dropped 0; count of bases not matched to a gene: 4. CDR3 in DNA: TGTGCCAGCAGCTCCCGGACTAGCGGGTACCAAGAGACCCAGTACTTC. Encoded protein: CASSSRTSGYQETQYF. Using reference TRBV5-6 and TRBJ2-5 for the parts outside the CDR3, the full variable domain is DAGVTQSPTHLIKTRGQQVTLRCSPKSGHDTVSWYQQALGQGPQFIFQYYEEEERQRGNFPDRFSGHQFPNYSSELNVNALLLGDSALYLCASSSRTSGYQETQYFGPGTRLLVL.

The chain couples TRBV7-9 to TRBJ2-1; 7 bases agree with TRBD1. Per germline, CDR1 SEHNR and CDR2 FQNEAQ (reference sequence). The ends lost 1 base at V and 9 bases at J; junction bases unmatched: 0. This CDR3 is built from 12 residues. CDR3 bases: TGTGCCAGCAGCTTAGAGGGGGCTGAGCAGTTCTTC. It translates to CASSLEGAEQFF.

The rearrangement uses TRBV25-1 and TRBJ1-2, with D possibly matching TRBD1 (5 bases). This CDR3 has 15 residues. Germline V lookup: CDR1 MGHDK, CDR2 SYGVNS. Trimming shortened V by 1 base and J by 5 bases, and 14 bases separated the two germline ends. The CDR3 spells CASSEFDSIGYGYTF. The CDR3 nucleotides read TGTGCCAGCAGTGAATTTGACAGTATAGGGTATGGCTACACCTTC.

This chain links TRBV15 with TRBJ2-3, with a tentative D call TRBD2 (5 bases). Looked up from germline, CDR1 is LNHNV and CDR2 is YYDKDF (reference sequence). Trimming pared 1 base from V and 4 bases from J, leaving 15 bases between. This CDR3 contains 16 residues. As DNA, the CDR3 is TGTGCCACCAGCAGAGTTGGGTGGGAGTTACCAGATACGCAGTATTTT. This codes for CATSRVGWELPDTQYF.

The chain employs TRBV19 and TRBJ1-2, with TRBD1 matching over 9 bases. Germline CDR1 LNHDA, CDR2 SQIVND (reference sequence). This CDR3 region has 17 residues. The J segment lost 3 bases and the V segment lost 3 bases, leaving 11 bases of the junction unmatched. The CDR3 DNA follows: TGTGCCAGTAGTATCGGGACAGGGCTAATAATCGACTATGGCTACACCTTC. This translates into CASSIGTGLIIDYGYTF.

V gene TRBV12-5 combines with J gene TRBJ2-7; 7 nucleotides align to TRBD1. Losses at the gene ends were 9 bases for V and 4 bases for J; bases not matched to a gene: 6. The CDR3 totals 12 residues. Germline V gene lookup returns CDR1 LGHNT and CDR2 FRNRAP. Here the CDR3 reads CASLDREYEQYF. The CDR3, as DNA: TGTGCTAGCTTAGACAGGGAATACGAGCAGTACTTC.

V gene TRBV6-5 combines with J gene TRBJ2-7, with D possibly TRBD2 on 6 matching bases. Looked up from germline, CDR1 is MNHEY and CDR2 is SVGAGI. This CDR3 region has 15 residues. Trimming removed 0 bases from V and 2 bases from J, with 11 bases in between. The CDR3 nucleotides read TGTGCCAGCAGTTACTCGAGGGACTCAACCTACGAGCAGTACTTC. This codes for CASSYSRDSTYEQYF.

This chain links TRBV5-4 with TRBJ2-7, with D maybe TRBD2 (6 bases). The CDR3 loop spans 14 amino acids. Germline V gives CDR1 SGHNT, CDR2 YYREEE (reference sequence). V was trimmed by 0 bases and J by 5 bases, leaving 12 bases between them. The CDR3 DNA is TGTGCCAGCAGCTTGGACACCTGGGGGGACGAGCAGTACTTC. Translation: CASSLDTWGDEQYF.